This TCR beta chain was captured in a study of blood T cell repertoires in COVID-19. V was cut by 6 bases and J by 0 bases, with 5 bases left in between. The CDR3 covers 12 residues. TCRdb keeps only in-frame clones here, not all; method: immunoSEQ multiplex PCR. The sample gives roughly 72,000 clones, around 80% of which show up once; roughly 15% is in the top ten. This TCR was sampled from an elderly woman with acute or convalescent COVID-19. What was sequenced was peripheral blood. The rearrangement links TRBV12-3 or TRBV12-4 to TRBJ1-1; D is undetermined. CDR3 coding DNA: TGTGCCAGCAGCGTTATGAACACTGAAGCTTTCTTT. It specifies CASSVMNTEAFF.